This T cell receptor (beta chain) stems from a study of T-cell reconstitution after alpha-beta-depleted transplantation in children. Whole-study results and caveats: There were some patients whose high TCRbeta diversity at day 60 came from surviving recipient T cells and thymic progenitors. Expanded clones from the graft, numbering several hundred, reportedly supplied alpha-beta T cells about two months after transplant. It was newly produced T cells that mostly accounted for T-cell counts and diversity one year after transplant.

This CDR3 region has 16 residues. Trimming took 8 bases from V and 3 from J, leaving 21 bases between them. Germline V gene data show CDR1 as LGHDT and CDR2 as YNNKEL (reference sequence). Comment on this clonotype: Its antigen remains unknown.

It was with unique molecular identifiers that the TCRbeta library was prepared. TCRdb re-analysed the PCR reads in MiXCR, keeping a single row per CDR3 protein. The data contain about 870,000 distinct CDR3 sequences, less than 20% of them singletons. The TCR was taken from a male patient under 18 who had a stem cell transplant for acute lymphoblastic leukemia, so the T cells may come from the graft donor. The specimen was PBMCs, mostly from graft donor cells, collected 360 days after TCRalphabeta/CD19-depleted stem cell transplant. The chain recombines TRBV3-1 with TRBJ2-3; D might be TRBD1 (7 bases). The CDR3 DNA reads TGTGCCAGCGCCTCGAGGAGGAGGGGGCCGACAGATACGCAGTATTTT. Translated: CASASRRRGPTDTQYF.